This entry describes one T cell receptor (beta chain). It lacks a known antigen. Nothing much larger sits one base from this clone, and base qualities are not available. V is pared back by 0 bases and J by 4 bases, with 10 bases lying between the germline termini. CDR1 and CDR2 are drawn from the germline V gene (reference sequence): SGHKS, YYEKEE. From the cysteine through the phenylalanine, the CDR3 covers 14 amino acids. Only CDR3 DNA remains: 42 bases, in frame from the first base. This sample stems from a study of OX40 agonist ivuxolimab in advanced cancers. Notes on the research overall: The costimulatory receptor OX40 (CD134) was targeted by ivuxolimab, a fully human IgG2 agonistic monoclonal antibody. Intravenous ivuxolimab was administered to patients every 2 weeks at six dose levels: 0.01, 0.1, 0.3, 1.5, 3 and 10 mg/kg. Of the roughly 53 patients in dose escalation, about 20 had hepatocellular carcinoma, some 15 had melanoma, 9 had renal cell carcinoma and 9 had head and neck cancer. In the dose-escalation cohort, 82.7% of patients were male, and the mean age was 60 years with a range of about 20 to 79. Prior anti-PD-1, anti-PD-L1 or anti-CTLA-4 therapy was permitted, and checkpoint inhibitors had been received by 40% to 50% of dose-escalation patients. Partial responses occurred in three dose-escalation patients: two with cutaneous melanoma and one with hepatocellular carcinoma. Peripheral TCRbeta sequencing aimed to test whether ivuxolimab altered TCR sequence diversity and caused clonal T-cell expansion. The monotherapy dose-escalation portion (N ≈ 50 patients) of the phase I ivuxolimab trial is reported in the paper.

Genomic DNA was isolated from the sorted cells so that the TCRbeta CDR3 region could be sequenced. The immunoSEQ Assay was used to sequence the TCRbeta CDR3 regions. The immuneACCESS repertoire file appears here via TCRdb, limited to in-frame rearrangements. These files lack a portion of the clones; in checked studies, under half of the deficit traces to unresolved V genes, and the cause of the others is not known. The sample contains approximately 90,000 clones, approximately 88% of them found a single time. The ten biggest clones cover approximately 1.5% of the sample. The trial excluded patients who had a history of autoimmune disease or were on systemic immunosuppression. Peripheral blood for TCR sequencing was collected from all dose cohorts at baseline, on cycle 4 day 1, and on cycle 7 day 1. The samples were drawn from a first-in-human, open-label, multicenter phase I dose-escalation trial of ivuxolimab. Adults with locally advanced or metastatic head and neck squamous cell, hepatocellular, melanoma or renal cell carcinoma were enrolled in the trial. Before TCR sequencing, CD4+ T cells and CD8+ T cells from peripheral blood were sorted into separate populations.

Study-level results and caveats: After ivuxolimab, more expanded clones were found on average in CD8+ T cells than in CD4+ T cells. The antigen specificity of the peripheral T cells that underwent clonal expansion was not determined. At doses of 0.1 to 3.0 mg/kg, clonal expansion of both CD4+ and CD8+ blood T cells was observed from baseline to week 6. In partial responders in the 0.1-3.0 mg/kg groups, normalized peripheral clonal expansion was found to be among the lowest, especially among CD8+ T cells. Low levels of normalized T-cell clonal expansion were also seen in some patients who did not respond.

The TCR comes from an adult with an advanced solid tumor such as melanoma, head and neck, liver or kidney cancer. Sequencing was performed on CD4+ or CD8+ T cells sorted from blood, taken in a trial of the OX40 agonist ivuxolimab. The chain links TRBV5-5 with TRBJ1-1; TRBD1 could be the D gene, as 6 bases match. In nucleotides, the sequence is TGTGCCAGCAGCTTGGCAGGGGAGGTCACTGAAGCTTTCTTT. Translated, it reads CASSLAGEVTEAFF.